This record concerns one TCR beta chain sequence. As yet, its antigen is unknown. The CDR3 spans 15 residues. Germline CDR1 is SGHTA and CDR2 is FQGNSA. Trimming pared 0 bases from V and 7 bases from J, leaving 15 bases between. The PCR employed 60 Vbeta primers together with 13 Jbeta primers. The method was immunoSEQ multiplex PCR; TCRdb's version includes in-frame clones alone and lacks a portion of them. The table shows about 94,000 clones, with around three fifths occurring only once. The source of the sample is a study of cytomegalovirus exposure and HLA in healthy donors. Whole-study findings and limits: In a later analysis, TCR beta V- and J-gene trimming showed a link to a missense DCLRE1C variant. Diagnosis of cytomegalovirus status made by the classifier reportedly showed high specificity and sensitivity.

V usage is TRBV7-2 and J usage is TRBJ2-5, with D tentatively TRBD2 (6 bases). This clonotype originated in a young man in good health and CMV-seronegative. Sequenced: PBMCs. CDR3 coding DNA: TGTGCCAGCAGCTTAGCTGGACTGGGGCGGGGGACCCAGTACTTC. Translated: CASSLAGLGRGTQYF.